These 16 T cell receptor beta chains were sequenced from one sample in a study of T cells in Graves' hyperthyroidism and ophthalmopathy. TCR beta CDR3 regions were amplified from RNA. The TCR CDR3 first-round RT-PCR relied on the HTBI primer set. TCRdb processed the multiplex PCR reads anew with MiXCR; each CDR3 protein has one entry. The sample yields 500,000 to 600,000 distinct CDR3 sequences, under 60% seen once. Material for sequencing was peripheral blood or thyroid tissue (not recorded which). The receptors originated from a woman aged 18-29 years with Graves' hyperthyroidism.

This clonotype showed up many times. The chain has TRBV19 and TRBJ2-7; no clear D gene. CDR1 LNHDA and CDR2 SQIVND come from the germline V gene (reference sequence). Trimming removed 4 bases at V and 4 bases at J, with 5 bases between. This CDR3 spans 11 amino acids. In DNA form, the CDR3 reads TGTGCCAGTAGTAACAGATACGAGCAGTACTTC. Its translation is CASSNRYEQYF.

The V call is TRBV3-1, the J call TRBJ2-7, with 7 bases matching TRBD2. This CDR3 region has 17 residues. Germline trimming cut 3 bases from V and 2 bases from J; bases unmatched to any gene: 13. Germline CDR1 is LGHDT and CDR2 is YNNKEL (reference sequence). DNA of the CDR3: TGTGCCAGCAGCCACGAGGTCGCCAGTCGGGGGGCCTACGAGCAGTACTTC. It codes for CASSHEVASRGAYEQYF.

This clonotype was counted ten times or more. This sequence joins TRBV5-5 and TRBJ2-2; perhaps TRBD2 as D (6 bases). CDR1 is SGHKS and CDR2 is YYEKEE in the germline V gene (reference sequence). CDR3 length: 15 residues. V lost 4 bases to trimming and J lost 4 bases, with 14 bases between them. The CDR3 DNA is TGTGCCAGCAGCCGCGGGATCACCAGCACCGGGGAGCTGTTTTTT. It encodes CASSRGITSTGELFF. The variable domain in full, with the rest retrieved from reference TRBV5-5 and TRBJ2-2, is DAGVTQSPTHLIKTRGQQVTLRCSPISGHKSVSWYQQVLGQGPQFIFQYYEKEERGRGNFPDRFSARQFPNYSSELNVNALLLGDSALYLCASSRGITSTGELFFGEGSRLTVL.

The chain recombines TRBV29-1 with TRBJ1-1; no clear D gene. V was shortened by 7 bases and J by 1 base, with 7 bases between the two germline ends. CDR1 and CDR2 from the germline V gene are SQVTM and ANQGSEA. This CDR3 contains 11 residues. Here the CDR3 DNA reads TGCAGCGCCTCCCCGAACACTGAAGCTTTCTTT. Translation: CSASPNTEAFF.

The V gene is TRBV5-1, the J gene TRBJ1-1, with 8 bases fitting TRBD1. The CDR3 has 19 amino acids. Germline CDR1 and CDR2: SGHRS and YFSETQ. The V gene end was trimmed by 0 bases and the J gene end by 1 base; junction bases not matched to a gene: 14. For the CDR3, the DNA is TGCGCCAGCAGCTTGGCCCCGGGACAGGTATCATTTGGGAACACTGAAGCTTTCTTT. The encoded protein is CASSLAPGQVSFGNTEAFF.

The chain links TRBV2 to TRBJ2-7; 9 bases map to TRBD2. V lost 9 bases to trimming and J lost 5 bases; unmatched junction nucleotides: 14. Per the germline V gene, CDR1 is SNHLY and CDR2 is FYNNEI. The CDR3 covers 15 residues. As DNA, the CDR3 is TGTGCCAGGAGGCTAGCGGGGCCAGTCCCGGACGAGCAGTACTTC. As protein: CARRLAGPVPDEQYF.

The chain is built from TRBV5-4 and TRBJ2-5; D unclear. Germline CDR1 and CDR2: SGHNT and YYREEE (reference sequence). The CDR3 is 14 residues long. V lost 5 bases and J lost 5, with 16 bases in between. This chain's CDR3 is CASSFSPLGETQYF. DNA for the CDR3: TGTGCCAGCAGTTTTAGCCCTCTTGGGGAGACCCAGTACTTC. Drawing the rest from reference TRBV5-4 and TRBJ2-5, the complete variable domain is ETGVTQSPTHLIKTRGQQVTLRCSSQSGHNTVSWYQQALGQGPQFIFQYYREEENGRGNFPPRFSGLQFPNYSSELNVNALELDDSALYLCASSFSPLGETQYFGPGTRLLVL.

The V and J genes are TRBV7-6 and TRBJ2-7; maybe TRBD2 (7 bases). This CDR3 has 16 amino acids. The V gene's germline CDR1 is SGHVS and CDR2 FNYEAQ. V lost 0 bases to trimming and J lost 6 bases, with 18 bases between them. This CDR3 reads CASSLAAGTSVGEQYF. Written as DNA, the CDR3 is TGTGCCAGCAGCTTAGCAGCGGGGACATCTGTCGGCGAGCAGTACTTC.

A word on this clonotype: The conserved phenylalanine or tryptophan normally closing the CDR3 is absent here, so this likely arose from a read error. The DNA is omitted, as the CDR3 cannot be located on it reliably, and the CDR3 follows TCRdb's listing. The gene calls are TRBV7-9 and TRBJ2-7; the D call in the table, TRBD2, was not verified against the DNA. Germline CDR1 and CDR2: SEHNR and FQNEAQ (reference sequence). Inclusive of both ends, the CDR3 amounts to 9 amino acids. Here the CDR3 reads CASRSGPIG.

The chain joins TRBV7-2 to TRBJ2-3; TRBD1 agrees at 12 bases. J lost 2 bases, V lost 1 base, and 4 bases had no gene match. There are 17 residues in the CDR3. Germline CDR1 SGHTA, CDR2 FQGNSA. The CDR3 reads CASSLGGTGGNTDTQYF. DNA for the CDR3: TGTGCCAGCAGCTTAGGGGGGACAGGGGGCAACACAGATACGCAGTATTTT.

The chain recombines TRBV7-9 with TRBJ1-4, with TRBD2 matching over 13 bases. Judging by the DNA end, TRBJ2-3 fits better; the J call may be wrong. CDR3 size: 17 residues. CDR1 SEHNR and CDR2 FQNEAQ come from the germline V gene (reference sequence). The CDR3 nucleotides read TGTGCCAACCGACCGGGACTAGCGGGACCTGGGGGAGATACGCAGTATTTT. Protein: CANRPGLAGPGGDTQYF.

In its sample, this clonotype was seen once. The chain joins TRBV25-1 to TRBJ2-5; D is perhaps TRBD1 (6 bases). Trimming removed 5 bases at V and 4 bases at J, with 14 bases between. The CDR3 consists of 14 residues. The V gene's germline CDR1 is MGHDK and CDR2 SYGVNS. The chain's CDR3 is CASSSLQGGETQYF. CDR3 DNA sequence: TGTGCCAGCAGTTCATTACAGGGTGGAGAGACCCAGTACTTC. The entire variable domain, with the rest obtained from reference TRBV25-1 and TRBJ2-5, is as follows: EADIYQTPRYLVIGTGKKITLECSQTMGHDKMYWYQQDPGMELHLIHYSYGVNSTEKGDLSSESTVSRIRTEHFPLTLESARPSHTSQYLCASSSLQGGETQYFGPGTRLLVL.

The V and J genes are TRBV7-6 and TRBJ2-7; D is tentatively TRBD1 or TRBD2 (5 bases each). V shed 3 bases and J shed 2 bases, with 11 bases lying between them. This CDR3 comprises 14 residues. CDR1 is SGHVS, CDR2 FNYEAQ, per germline. This CDR3 reads CASSLPGDPYEQYF. The CDR3 DNA reads TGTGCCAGCAGCTTGCCCGGGGACCCCTACGAGCAGTACTTC. Based on the CDR3 plus reference TRBV7-6 and TRBJ2-7, the full variable domain is GAGVSQSPRYKVTKRGQDVALRCDPISGHVSLYWYRQALGQGPEFLTYFNYEAQQDKSGLPNDRFSAERPEGSISTLTIQRTEQRDSAMYRCASSLPGDPYEQYFGPGTRLTVT.

J is TRBJ1-1 and V is TRBV2; D is uncertain. Germline CDR1 reads SNHLY; CDR2 reads FYNNEI. This CDR3 region has 11 residues. The V and J ends lost 3 bases and 10 bases respectively, with 9 bases between them. The CDR3 protein is CASSEGERAFF. For the CDR3, the DNA is TGTGCCAGCAGTGAGGGAGAGAGAGCTTTCTTT.

This clonotype was observed a few times. CDR3 region: CASSQGLMNTEAFF. The CDR3 DNA is TGTGCCAGCAGCCAAGGACTGATGAACACTGAAGCTTTCTTT. The rearrangement links TRBV3-1 to TRBJ1-1, with no clear D. CDR3 length equals 14 residues. Germline CDR1 is LGHDT and CDR2 is YNNKEL (reference sequence). V was trimmed by 1 base and J by 0 bases, leaving 6 bases between them.

This clonotype was detected ten times or more. V is TRBV7-2 and J is TRBJ1-5, with D uncertain. From germline, CDR1 is SGHTA and CDR2 FQGNSA. The CDR3 length is 15 residues. The V end lost 1 base, the J end lost 7 bases, and 14 bases lay between the germline ends. CDR3 bases: TGTGCCAGCAGCTTAGTCTTAAGCAGAACACAGCCCCAGCATTTT. This encodes CASSLVLSRTQPQHF. Looking up the rest from reference TRBV7-2 and TRBJ1-5 gives the full variable domain: GAGVSQSPSNKVTEKGKDVELRCDPISGHTALYWYRQSLGQGLEFLIYFQGNSAPDKSGLPSDRFSAERTGGSVSTLTIQRTQQEDSAVYLCASSLVLSRTQPQHFGDGTRLSIL.